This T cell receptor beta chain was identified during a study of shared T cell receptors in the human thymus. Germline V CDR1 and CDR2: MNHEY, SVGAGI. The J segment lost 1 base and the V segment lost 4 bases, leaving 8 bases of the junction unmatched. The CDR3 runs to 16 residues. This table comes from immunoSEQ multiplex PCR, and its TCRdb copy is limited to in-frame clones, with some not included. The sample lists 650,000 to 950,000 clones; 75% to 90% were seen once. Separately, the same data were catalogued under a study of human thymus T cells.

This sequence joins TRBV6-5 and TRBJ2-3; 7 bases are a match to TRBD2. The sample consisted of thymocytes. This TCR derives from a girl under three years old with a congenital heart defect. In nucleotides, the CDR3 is TGTGCCAGCAGTTTCGGACTAGAATCCGGCACAGATACGCAGTATTTT. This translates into CASSFGLESGTDTQYF.